Reported below is one T cell receptor (beta chain). The antigen is unknown. The entry originates in a study of PD-1 blockade in classical Hodgkin lymphoma. General study findings and limits: Baseline diversity was lower in partial responders and progressors than complete responders. The authors have not defined what causes the repertoire differences, possibly disease activity or prior therapy. Reports indicated that newly diagnosed patients had lower baseline TCR diversity than healthy donors did.

Data came from immunoSEQ multiplex PCR; TCRdb stores just in-frame clones and leaves some out. The repertoire holds tens of thousands of clones, with around 76% as singletons. Exposure to brentuximab vedotin varied, and each patient had relapsed following autologous stem cell transplantation. Reported best responses ranged across complete response, partial response or progressive disease. This clonotype was obtained from a human donor with classical Hodgkin lymphoma. This specimen was peripheral blood mononuclear cells (PBMCs), taken before the second cycle of nivolumab.

The CDR3 DNA reads as TGTGCCAGCAAATCGGACAGGTGGAACACTGAAGCTTTCTTT. It translates to CASKSDRWNTEAFF. The V gene is TRBV5-4, the J gene TRBJ1-1; 7 bases map to TRBD1. There are 14 residues in the CDR3. In germline, CDR1 is SGHNT, CDR2 YYREEE (reference sequence). Trimming cost V 6 bases and J 1 base; bases outside gene matches: 6.